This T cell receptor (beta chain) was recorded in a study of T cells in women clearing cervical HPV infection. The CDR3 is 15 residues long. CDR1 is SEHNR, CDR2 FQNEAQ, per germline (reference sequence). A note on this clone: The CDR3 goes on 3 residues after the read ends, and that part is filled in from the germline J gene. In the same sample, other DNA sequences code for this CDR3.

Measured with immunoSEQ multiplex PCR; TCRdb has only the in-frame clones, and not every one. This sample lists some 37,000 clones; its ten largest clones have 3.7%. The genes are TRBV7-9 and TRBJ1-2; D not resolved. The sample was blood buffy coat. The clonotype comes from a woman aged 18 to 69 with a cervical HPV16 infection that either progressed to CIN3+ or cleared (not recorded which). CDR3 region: CASSLGITSTDTYTF. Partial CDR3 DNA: TGTGCCAGCAGCTTAGGTATAACTAGCACAGATACC.